This T cell receptor beta chain derives from a study of blood T cell repertoires in COVID-19. As for the study in general: The United States, Italy and Spain supplied acute and convalescent COVID-19 samples.

Participants were aged roughly 18 to 90 years, lived in under 30 US areas, and enrolled virtually. Cohort 3 donors were reported recovered after two negative PCRs, clearance, or symptom resolution. Trimming cost V 5 bases and J 7 bases; bases outside gene matches: 12. Looked up from germline, CDR1 is MNHEY and CDR2 is SMNVEV (reference sequence). The CDR3 contains 16 residues. Original processing notes: Cell counts per sample came from amplifying reference gene primers. Libraries were prepared by immunoSEQ multiplex PCR; TCRdb keeps only in-frame clonotypes and omits some of them. The V and J calls and clone size are taken from that table; D and trimming were inferred from the DNA. The table lists fewer than 200,000 clones, roughly 80% of them singletons.

The chain carries TRBV27 and TRBJ1-2, with 11 bases identical to TRBD1. This receptor was taken from a man between 50 and 59 years old who had recovered from COVID-19. The sample consisted of PBMCs or T cells enriched from blood (not recorded which). The CDR3 is CASSPLSGQGAGGYTF. The CDR3 nucleotides read TGTGCCAGCAGTCCGTTATCCGGACAGGGGGCAGGTGGCTACACCTTC.